This T cell receptor beta chain derives from a study of beta chain features in type 1 diabetes. Study in general: Regarding age, gender and cell yields, patients proved similar to healthy donors.

The ends lost 6 bases at V and 4 bases at J; junction bases unmatched: 5. The CDR3 extends over 13 amino acids. Germline CDR1 is KGHSH and CDR2 is LQKENI. The authors reverse transcribed all of the isolated RNA, so sequencing captured expressed TCRB transcripts. Profiling relied on immunoSEQ multiplex PCR, and the TCRdb table lists in-frame clones only, not all of them. There are some 160,000 clones in the sample; roughly 9.1% occur only once, and under 2.5% lies in the top ten. Stem cell-like memory, regulatory, central memory and naive CD4+ cells were sorted via CD45RO/CCR7/CD25/CD127/CD95/CD27. The V and J genes are TRBV18 and TRBJ1-2; TRBD1 aligns across 7 bases. This TCR derives from a woman aged 18-30 years in good health. The sample consisted of central memory CD4+ T cells from blood. Here the CDR3 reads CASSPRDSYGYTF. The CDR3, as DNA: TGTGCCAGCTCCCCCCGGGACAGCTATGGCTACACCTTC.